Shown below are 20 T cell receptor beta chains from a single sample sequenced in a study of blood T cells in healthy people across ages. A J-beta primer mix and a sample-barcoded 5' primer were used in a second PCR of roughly 6 to 11 cycles. From the 5' RACE reads, TCRdb called clonotypes with MiXCR, one entry per CDR3 protein. The sample lists under 1,000,000 distinct CDR3 sequences, 35% to 40% occurring once. Material: blood. The receptor set was obtained from a man between 18 and 35 years old in good health.

This clonotype has a handful of counts. The V and J genes are TRBV4-3 and TRBJ1-1, with unresolved D. The CDR3 has 14 amino acids. V lost 0 bases, J lost 5 bases, and 10 bases lay in between. CDR1 is LGHNA, CDR2 YSLEER, per germline. DNA of the CDR3: TGCGCCAGCAGCCAAGAGAACAGACGGACTGAAGCTTTCTTT. Protein product: CASSQENRRTEAFF.

Regarding this clonotype: A read error may explain this, as a much larger clone is one base away. The chain has TRBV6-5 and TRBJ1-2, with D possibly being TRBD1 (5 bases). CDR1 and CDR2 from the germline V gene are MNHEY and SVGAGI. The CDR3 has 12 amino acids. The germline V and J ends were trimmed by 8 bases and 13 bases, with 20 bases remaining between them. CDR3 in amino acids: CASGGSGVLGTF. The CDR3, as DNA: TGTGCCAGCGGGGGGTCGGGAGTCCTGGGCACCTTC.

This clonotype was observed a handful of times. This may arise from a read error, as a much more abundant clone is one base away. The V gene is TRBV5-1, the J gene TRBJ2-5; D gene ambiguous. The CDR3 contains 13 residues. Germline CDR1 and CDR2: SGHRS and YFSETQ. The CDR3 DNA reads TGCGCCAACAGCTTGTTTCGGAAAGAGACCCAGTACTTC. It codes for CANSLFRKETQYF.

Only a few counts were recorded for this clonotype. J is TRBJ2-2 and V is TRBV10-3; D is ambiguous. V was pared by 6 bases and J by 4 bases, with 6 bases between. CDR3 size: 12 residues. CDR1 is ENHRY and CDR2 is SYGVKD in the germline V gene. The CDR3 coding sequence is TGTGCCATCAGGGACGGCACCGGGGAGCTGTTTTTT. Its translation is CAIRDGTGELFF.

V usage is TRBV11-2 and J usage is TRBJ2-7, with D possibly being TRBD2 (6 bases). Germline assignment: CDR1 SGHAT and CDR2 FQNNGV. This CDR3 is 15 amino acids long. V was pared by 0 bases and J by 7 bases, with 16 bases between. The CDR3 nucleotides are TGTGCCAGCAGCTTAGATTCGGGGGTCCGGGATGAGCAGTACTTC. Translated, it gives CASSLDSGVRDEQYF.

This clonotype came up a few times. The J gene is TRBJ2-5, the V gene TRBV4-3, with TRBD1 matching 7 bases. CDR3 length equals 16 residues. With 0 bases clipped from V and 1 base from J, the junction kept 5 bases outside the gene matches. Germline CDR1 and CDR2: LGHNA and YSLEER. CDR3 coding DNA: TGCGCCAGCAGCCAAGATCCGACAGGGATCCAAGAGACCCAGTACTTC. Amino acids: CASSQDPTGIQETQYF.

The chain carries TRBV7-2 and TRBJ2-7, with D possibly matching TRBD1 (5 bases). Germline loops: CDR1 SGHTA, CDR2 FQGNSA. The V and J ends lost 5 bases and 7 bases respectively, with 18 bases between them. The CDR3 runs 14 residues. CDR3 in DNA: TGTGCCAGCAGCACCCCTGACAGTTACAATGAGCAGTACTTC. Protein product: CASSTPDSYNEQYF.

Points on this clonotype: This may be a read error: a much more frequent sequence differs by one nucleotide. The CDR3 DNA reads TGTGCCATCAGTGCGGAGGGGCCCCACAATGAGCAGTACTTC. This encodes CAISAEGPHNEQYF. V usage is TRBV10-3 and J usage is TRBJ2-5, with D possibly TRBD2 on 6 matching bases. CDR1 and CDR2 from the germline V gene are ENHRY and SYGVKD. There are 14 residues in the CDR3. V lost 4 bases to trimming and J lost 11 bases, with 20 bases between them.

CDR3 nucleotides: TGCGCCAGCAGCGCAAACAGGGGGCGGACTGAAGCTTTCTTT. It is translated as CASSANRGRTEAFF. The chain couples TRBV4-1 to TRBJ1-1, with 9 bases lining up with TRBD1. This CDR3 comprises 14 residues. The germline CDR1 and CDR2 sequences are MGHRA and YSYEKL. V was clipped by 5 bases and J by 5 bases; unmatched bases: 6.

As to this clonotype: A clone one base away is much larger, so this may be a read error. The DNA of the CDR3 is TGTGCCAGCAGTGTCAGTGCCGGAGGGGGCTACACCTTC. Encoded protein: CASSVSAGGGYTF. The chain joins TRBV12-3 or TRBV12-4 to TRBJ1-2, with unresolved D. Trimming removed 5 bases from V and 8 bases from J, with 15 bases in between. The CDR3 contains 13 residues.

This clonotype occurred many times. V usage is TRBV6-1 and J usage is TRBJ2-5, with D maybe TRBD1 (6 bases). V was pared by 8 bases and J by 1 base, with 14 bases between. Germline loops: CDR1 MNHNS, CDR2 SASEGT. This CDR3 is built from 14 residues. CDR3 in amino acids: CASGKTGLQETQYF. As DNA, the CDR3 is TGTGCCAGCGGAAAGACAGGCCTCCAAGAGACCCAGTACTTC.

The chain links TRBV29-1 to TRBJ2-2; possibly TRBD1 for D (6 bases). Germline lookup yields CDR1 SQVTM and CDR2 ANQGSEA. The CDR3 consists of 15 residues. Trimming stripped 0 bases from V and 1 base from J, with 9 bases between. The CDR3 reads CSVEDPGQNTGELFF. As DNA, the CDR3 is TGCAGCGTTGAAGATCCGGGACAGAACACCGGGGAGCTGTTTTTT.

This clonotype has only a few counts. The chain carries TRBV4-2 and TRBJ2-5; possible D gene TRBD1, 5 bases. The J call may be mistaken, given a closer DNA end match to TRBJ2-1. Germline V gene data show CDR1 as LGHNA and CDR2 as YNFKEQ. The CDR3 is 14 residues long. The DNA for the CDR3 is TGTGCCAGCAGCCAAGCTAGGGGCCAAGAGACCCAGTTCTTC. Protein product: CASSQARGQETQFF.

About this clonotype itself: A much larger clone sits a single nucleotide away, making a read error possible. The CDR3 DNA follows: TGTGCCAGCAACCAAGGGGCTAAAGCGGCGTACTACGAGCAGTACTTC. Its protein is CASNQGAKAAYYEQYF. The chain recombines TRBV4-2 with TRBJ2-4, with D perhaps TRBD1 or TRBD2 (5 bases each). The J call is in doubt because the DNA end fits TRBJ2-7 better. This CDR3 comprises 16 residues. The germline V gene encodes CDR1 LGHNA and CDR2 YNFKEQ.

V is TRBV20-1 and J is TRBJ2-7; D tentatively fits TRBD1 or TRBD2 (5 bases each). V lost 5 bases, J lost 4 bases, and 18 bases lay in between. The germline gives CDR1 DFQATT, CDR2 SNEGSKA (reference sequence). The CDR3 runs 14 residues. This chain's CDR3 is CSAAPAGSVYEQYF. The CDR3, as DNA: TGCAGTGCTGCACCCGCAGGGAGTGTGTACGAGCAGTACTTC.

This clonotype showed up just a few times. The chain is built from TRBV5-1 and TRBJ2-3; D possibly corresponds to TRBD1 (5 bases). The V gene's germline CDR1 is SGHRS and CDR2 YFSETQ. The CDR3 spans 16 residues. Trimming took off 0 bases at V and 0 bases at J, with 11 bases between the two ends. The CDR3 coding sequence is TGCGCCAGCAGCTTGGTGACAGTATCTAGCACAGATACGCAGTATTTT. It translates to CASSLVTVSSTDTQYF.

V gene TRBV20-1 combines with J gene TRBJ2-1; 7 bases line up with TRBD1. The CDR3 is 15 residues long. Trimming cost V 7 bases and J 7 bases; bases outside gene matches: 16. Germline CDR1 DFQATT, CDR2 SNEGSKA (reference sequence). This CDR3 is CSVLDRERVGNEQFF. The CDR3 DNA is TGCAGTGTCCTTGACAGGGAGCGAGTGGGGAATGAGCAGTTCTTC.

This clonotype was seen more than once but under ten times. CDR3: CASSLALGVGQPQHF. The CDR3 DNA sequence: TGTGCCAGCAGTTTAGCGTTAGGGGTGGGCCAGCCCCAGCATTTT. The chain is built from TRBV12-3 or TRBV12-4 and TRBJ1-5; D is perhaps TRBD1 (5 bases). CDR3 length equals 15 residues. V was clipped by 0 bases and J by 7 bases, with 13 bases between them.

This clonotype has only a few counts. This chain connects TRBV4-1 to TRBJ1-2; D remains unclear. The length of the CDR3 is 15 residues. Germline values: CDR1 MGHRA, CDR2 YSYEKL. V shed 0 bases and J shed 8 bases, with 16 bases lying between them. The CDR3 DNA is TGCGCCAGCAGCCAAGAGTCCAGGAGGAGACGGGGCTACACCTTC. Residues: CASSQESRRRRGYTF.

The rearrangement uses TRBV20-1 and TRBJ2-2, with D possibly TRBD2 on 6 matching bases. Germline loops: CDR1 DFQATT, CDR2 SNEGSKA (reference sequence). Trimming pared 0 bases from V and 6 bases from J, leaving 11 bases between. The CDR3 sequence is 14 residues long. CDR3 loop: CSARDSGGSGELFF. As DNA, the CDR3 is TGCAGTGCTAGAGATTCCGGAGGGTCCGGGGAGCTGTTTTTT.